This TCR beta chain was recorded in a study of T cell responses to AZD1222 COVID-19 vaccine. Whole-study findings and limits: Clonal diversity was possibly underestimated; the donors were predominantly white British and more often female. Increased Spike-specific TCR breadth and depth were observed after two AZD1222 doses.

With respect to this clone: What it recognizes is unknown.

The V end was cut by 8 bases, the J end by 0 bases, with 26 bases between. Per germline, CDR1 MDHEN and CDR2 SYDVKM. The CDR3 extends over 19 amino acids. TCRdb's table, derived via immunoSEQ multiplex PCR, lists solely in-frame clones and lacks some. Of 90,000 to 120,000 clones in the sample, approximately 90% were seen once. This TCR was sampled from an adult who received the AZD1222 COVID-19 vaccine. This chain joins TRBV28 and TRBJ2-1; D may be TRBD2 (5 bases). Sequences were derived from peripheral blood, sampled 28 days after the second AZD1222 dose. In nucleotides, the CDR3 is TGTGCCAGCTCGGGAACTCTAGGACGCAGATCCTACTCCTACAATGAGCAGTTCTTC. Residues: CASSGTLGRRSYSYNEQFF.